A single sample gave rise to the 14 T cell receptor beta chains below, sequenced in a study of blood T cell dynamics during melanoma immunotherapy. Time point given: week 3, after first cycle of checkpoint inhibitor. Measured with immunoSEQ multiplex PCR; TCRdb has only the in-frame clones, and not every one. The sample shows about 17,000 clones, roughly 85% of them seen only once. This sample comprised blood, obtained from a patient treated with checkpoint blockade. The receptors were gathered from a human donor with melanoma.

This clone was recorded once. V is TRBV28 and J is TRBJ1-5; D might be TRBD1 (6 bases). The CDR3 runs 16 residues. V shed 7 bases and J shed 5 bases, with 21 bases lying between them. Germline CDR1 and CDR2: MDHEN and SYDVKM. CDR3 nucleotide sequence: TGTGCCAGCAAGGAGGGGGAAGGGGAGGGGTATCAGCCCCAGCATTTT. This translates into CASKEGEGEGYQPQHF.

As DNA, the CDR3 is TGTGCCAGCAGTCGGTCGCGAGGAAGCCAAGAGACCCAGTACTTC. The encoded protein is CASSRSRGSQETQYF. The genes are TRBV2 and TRBJ2-5; D gene uncertain. CDR1 SNHLY and CDR2 FYNNEI come from the germline V gene. The CDR3 has 15 amino acids. V shed 5 bases and J shed 1 base, with 14 bases lying between them.

This sequence joins TRBV30 and TRBJ2-3; D perhaps matches TRBD2 (6 bases). This CDR3 is built from 15 residues. Trimming cost V 0 bases and J 4 bases, with 14 bases left between them. Germline loops: CDR1 GTSNPN, CDR2 SVGIG (reference sequence). CDR3 bases: TGTGCCTGGAGTGTAATGGGCGGGATCTCAGATACGCAGTATTTT. Encoded protein: CAWSVMGGISDTQYF.

CDR3 DNA sequence: TGTGCCAGCAGCTCCACTAGGACTAGCGGGGGACCCTACGAGCAGTACTTC. This translates into CASSSTRTSGGPYEQYF. The chain couples TRBV11-2 to TRBJ2-7; 13 bases are shared with TRBD2. CDR1 is SGHAT, CDR2 FQNNGV, per germline. This CDR3 spans 17 amino acids. J was trimmed by 2 bases and V by 4 bases; bases with no gene match: 8.

The rearrangement links TRBV19 to TRBJ2-2, with D perhaps TRBD2 (6 bases). Germline-derived CDR1 and CDR2 are LNHDA and SQIVND (reference sequence). This CDR3 is built from 14 residues. V gave up 4 bases and J gave up 6 bases, with 12 bases separating them. CDR3 in DNA: TGTGCCAGTAGTACCGGGACTCCCTCCGGGGAGCTGTTTTTT. Translating it yields CASSTGTPSGELFF.

The chain employs TRBV28 and TRBJ2-7; D perhaps matches TRBD2 (7 bases). The germline V gene encodes CDR1 MDHEN and CDR2 SYDVKM. The CDR3 has 14 residues. Between the trimmed V and J ends, which lost 10 bases and 1 base, there was a span of 17 bases. The CDR3 coding sequence is TGTGCCACCGGAGGGGGGAGGGAGTCCTACGAGCAGTACTTC. Translation gives CATGGGRESYEQYF.

This sequence joins TRBV6-5 and TRBJ1-2, with TRBD1 identical over 8 bases. The CDR3 sequence is 15 residues long. From germline, CDR1 is MNHEY and CDR2 SVGAGI. V shed 0 bases and J 2 bases; nucleotides not matched to a gene: 2. For the CDR3, the DNA is TGTGCCAGCAGTTACTCGCAGGGGGCAAACTATGGCTACACCTTC. This encodes CASSYSQGANYGYTF.

The rearrangement links TRBV6-4 to TRBJ2-5, with TRBD2 matching over 7 bases. The CDR3 sequence is 16 residues long. Germline V gene sequence: CDR1 MRHNA, CDR2 SNTAGT. Trimming at V came to 3 bases and at J to 5 bases, leaving 12 bases not matched to a gene. For the CDR3, the DNA is TGTGCCAGCAGTGAGGTCGATTGGGAGGGATGTGAGACCCAGTACTTC. Amino acids: CASSEVDWEGCETQYF.

The rearrangement joins TRBV7-9 to TRBJ2-7; perhaps TRBD1 as D (6 bases). V was trimmed by 4 bases and J by 5 bases, leaving 15 bases between them. Germline-derived CDR1 and CDR2 are SEHNR and FQNEAQ (reference sequence). CDR3 length: 14 residues. CDR3 bases: TGTGCCAGCAGCTCACTTAACAGGGTCGACGAGCAGTACTTC. Translation: CASSSLNRVDEQYF.

The V call is TRBV7-9, the J call TRBJ2-6; 11 bases are a match to TRBD1. Germline V gene sequence: CDR1 SEHNR, CDR2 FQNEAQ (reference sequence). The CDR3 length is 16 residues. V lost 4 bases, J lost 2 bases, and 1 base stayed unmatched. The CDR3 spells CASSWGQGAGANVLTF. DNA of the CDR3: TGTGCCAGCAGCTGGGGACAGGGGGCTGGGGCCAACGTCCTGACTTTC. Based on the CDR3 plus reference TRBV7-9 and TRBJ2-6, the full variable domain is DTGVSQNPRHKITKRGQNVTFRCDPISEHNRLYWYRQTLGQGPEFLTYFQNEAQLEKSRLLSDRFSAERPKGSFSTLEIQRTEQGDSAMYLCASSWGQGAGANVLTFGAGSRLTVL.

This chain links TRBV18 with TRBJ2-2; D is uncertain. CDR3 length: 13 amino acids. V dropped 2 bases and J dropped 4 bases, with 5 bases sitting between them. Germline assignment: CDR1 KGHSH and CDR2 LQKENI. CDR3 sequence (DNA): TGTGCCAGCTCACCAGAAGGCACCGGGGAGCTGTTTTTT. Translated: CASSPEGTGELFF.

This chain links TRBV10-3 with TRBJ1-1; maybe TRBD1 (5 bases). This CDR3 comprises 13 residues. The germline gives CDR1 ENHRY, CDR2 SYGVKD. V was cut by 2 bases and J by 1 base, with 5 bases left in between. CDR3 protein: CAISEGGNTEAFF. The CDR3, as DNA: TGTGCCATCAGTGAGGGGGGGAACACTGAAGCTTTCTTT.

The V and J genes are TRBV11-2 and TRBJ2-3; D is uncertain. Between the trimmed V and J ends, which lost 1 base and 0 bases, there was a span of 8 bases. There are 15 residues in the CDR3. The germline V gene encodes CDR1 SGHAT and CDR2 FQNNGV. The CDR3 region is CASSLGPTSTDTQYF. In nucleotides, the CDR3 is TGTGCCAGCAGCTTAGGACCGACCAGCACAGATACGCAGTATTTT. The complete variable domain, with remaining parts taken from reference TRBV11-2 and TRBJ2-3, reads EAGVAQSPRYKIIEKRQSVAFWCNPISGHATLYWYQQILGQGPKLLIQFQNNGVVDDSQLPKDRFSAERLKGVDSTLKIQPAKLEDSAVYLCASSLGPTSTDTQYFGPGTRLTVL.

The chain couples TRBV19 to TRBJ2-3; a possible D gene is TRBD2 (5 bases). CDR3 length: 16 amino acids. Germline CDR1 reads LNHDA; CDR2 reads SQIVND (reference sequence). The ends were cut back, 4 bases at V and 1 base at J, with 15 bases in the middle. CDR3 in amino acids: CASSTPGSEGTDTQYF. The CDR3 DNA sequence: TGTGCCAGTAGTACCCCGGGTAGCGAGGGCACAGATACGCAGTATTTT.